This T cell receptor (beta chain) originates from a study of blood T cell repertoires in COVID-19. Per the germline V gene, CDR1 is SGHNT and CDR2 is YYREEE (reference sequence). The CDR3 consists of 14 residues. V was shortened by 1 base and J by 0 bases, with 8 bases between the two germline ends. In the source study's methods: The assay estimated nucleated cells by amplifying reference gene primers. TCRdb keeps only in-frame clones here, not all; method: immunoSEQ multiplex PCR. For V, J and clone size, that table is used; D and trimming come from the DNA. The table includes about 400,000 clones, around 89% detected once.

The chain uses TRBV5-4 and TRBJ2-7; D is unresolved. The sequence was obtained from a man aged 40-49 years with acute or convalescent COVID-19. Input material: peripheral blood. The CDR3 is CASSLNGPSYEQYF. Written as DNA, the CDR3 is TGTGCCAGCAGCTTGAACGGTCCCTCCTACGAGCAGTACTTC.